This T cell receptor beta chain was obtained from a study of molecular identifiers for immune sequencing clone quantification. Study results and caveats: Clones of above 20 RNA copies carried over 99% of effector molecules; in naive cells they carried under 1%. Highly expanded clone sizes could be underestimated by identical TCR molecules sharing a barcode.

Sorting defined naive CD8 T cells as CD8+CD4-CCR7+CD45RA+. The authors built bulk TCR libraries by previously described methods with listed TCR primers. One entry per CDR3 protein results from TCRdb running MiXCR on the PCR reads. Of about 320,000 distinct CDR3 sequences listed, 20% to 25% are singletons. The germline gives CDR1 LGHDT, CDR2 YNNKEL (reference sequence). CDR3 size: 17 residues. The ends lost 0 bases at V and 6 bases at J; junction bases unmatched: 11. This clonotype was recorded a few times. Its antigen is as yet unknown. The sequence derives from a human donor in good health. Some libraries in this study had Jurkat cell RNA spiked in. The chain links TRBV3-1 to TRBJ2-3, with 8 bases identical to TRBD2. Sequencing was performed on naive CD8+ T cells from blood, with Jurkat cell RNA spiked in. Subset reported: FACS-sorted CD8+CD4-CCR7+CD45RA+ naive T cells. CDR3 protein: CASSQEGSGSLSDTQYF. The CDR3 DNA sequence: TGTGCCAGCAGCCAAGAGGGAAGCGGGAGTCTCTCGGATACGCAGTATTTT.